This T cell receptor beta chain was observed in a study of blood T cell repertoires in COVID-19. Study in general: The analysed material was cDNA or gDNA that came from T cells, B-cell-depleted T cells, or PBMCs.

The repertoire was sequenced with immunoSEQ multiplex PCR; TCRdb's copy has only in-frame clones and lacks some. The repertoire holds about 60,000 clones, with approximately 89% as singletons. The V gene lost 6 bases and the J gene lost 10 bases, with 18 bases spanning the gap. The V gene's germline CDR1 is MNHEY and CDR2 SVGAGI. This CDR3 has 13 residues. The V gene is TRBV6-5, the J gene TRBJ1-1; no clear D. The sequence was obtained from a human donor in a cohort sampled during active COVID-19. The sequenced sample consisted of peripheral blood. The CDR3 nucleotides read TGTGCCAGCAGCCCCCCGGGGTCCGCCGGAGCTTTCTTT. Translating gives CASSPPGSAGAFF.